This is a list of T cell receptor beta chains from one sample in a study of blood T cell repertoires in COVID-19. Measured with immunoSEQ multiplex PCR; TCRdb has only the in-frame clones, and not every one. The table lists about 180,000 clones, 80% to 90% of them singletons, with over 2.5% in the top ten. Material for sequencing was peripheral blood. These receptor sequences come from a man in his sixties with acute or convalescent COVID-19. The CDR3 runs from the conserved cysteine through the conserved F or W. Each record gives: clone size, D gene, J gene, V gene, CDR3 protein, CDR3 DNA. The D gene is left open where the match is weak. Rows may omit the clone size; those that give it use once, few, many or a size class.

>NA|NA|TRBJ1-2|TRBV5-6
CASSLVQEGGYTF
TGTGCCAGCAGCTTGGTCCAAGAGGGAGGCTACACCTTC
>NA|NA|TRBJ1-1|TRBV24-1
CATSDGASSGNTEAFF
TGTGCCACCAGTGATGGGGCATCTTCTGGGAACACTGAAGCTTTCTTT
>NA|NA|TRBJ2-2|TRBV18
CASSPQREIAFTGELFF
TGTGCCAGCTCACCACAGAGGGAAATAGCGTTCACCGGGGAGCTGTTTTTT
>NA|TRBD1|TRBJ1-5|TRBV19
CASSILGQGVNQPQHF
TGTGCCAGTAGTATCCTAGGGCAGGGGGTCAATCAGCCCCAGCATTTT
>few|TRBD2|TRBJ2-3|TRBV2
CASSARTSGRRNTQYF
TGTGCCAGCAGTGCCCGGACTAGCGGGAGACGGAATACGCAGTATTTT
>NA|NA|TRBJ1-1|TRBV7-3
CASSSGTEAFF
TGTGCCAGCAGCTCCGGCACTGAAGCTTTCTTT
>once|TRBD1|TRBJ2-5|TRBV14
CASSQENRGRETQYF
TGTGCCAGCAGCCAAGAAAACAGGGGGCGAGAGACCCAGTACTTC
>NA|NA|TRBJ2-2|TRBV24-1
CATSDTPGTGELFF
TGTGCCACCAGTGATACCCCAGGAACCGGGGAGCTGTTTTTT
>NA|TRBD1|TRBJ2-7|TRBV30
CAWSPGTGRTYEQYF
TGTGCCTGGAGTCCCGGGACAGGGCGAACTTACGAGCAGTACTTC
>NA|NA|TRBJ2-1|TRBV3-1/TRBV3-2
CASSTEPRGILRGEQFF
TGTGCCAGCAGCACTGAACCCAGGGGAATCCTACGGGGTGAGCAGTTCTTC
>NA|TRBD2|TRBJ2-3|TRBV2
CASSPIGTSGTDTQYF
TGTGCCAGCAGTCCAATCGGGACTAGCGGCACAGATACGCAGTATTTT
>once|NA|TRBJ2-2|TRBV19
CASSIESREGGELFF
TGTGCCAGTAGTATAGAATCCCGGGAAGGCGGGGAGCTGTTTTTT
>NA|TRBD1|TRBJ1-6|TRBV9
CASSPGQGKHSPLHF
TGTGCCAGCAGCCCCGGACAGGGCAAGCATTCACCCCTCCACTTT
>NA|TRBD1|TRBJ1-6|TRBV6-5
CASSQGQTYNSPLHF
TGTGCCAGCAGCCAGGGACAGACCTATAATTCACCCCTCCACTTT
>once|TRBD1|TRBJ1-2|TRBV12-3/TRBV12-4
CASSFQQGAGYTF
TGTGCCAGCAGTTTTCAGCAGGGGGCTGGCTACACCTTC
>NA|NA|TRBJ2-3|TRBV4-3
CASSQDLWGPGTDTQYF
TGCGCCAGCAGCCAAGATCTTTGGGGGCCCGGCACAGATACGCAGTATTTT
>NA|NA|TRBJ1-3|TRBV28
CASSLGQASGNTIYF
TGTGCCAGCAGTTTGGGACAAGCCTCTGGAAACACCATATATTTT
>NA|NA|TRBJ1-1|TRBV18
CASSPPQGSRNTEAFF
TGTGCCAGCTCACCACCACAGGGTTCTAGAAACACTGAAGCTTTCTTT